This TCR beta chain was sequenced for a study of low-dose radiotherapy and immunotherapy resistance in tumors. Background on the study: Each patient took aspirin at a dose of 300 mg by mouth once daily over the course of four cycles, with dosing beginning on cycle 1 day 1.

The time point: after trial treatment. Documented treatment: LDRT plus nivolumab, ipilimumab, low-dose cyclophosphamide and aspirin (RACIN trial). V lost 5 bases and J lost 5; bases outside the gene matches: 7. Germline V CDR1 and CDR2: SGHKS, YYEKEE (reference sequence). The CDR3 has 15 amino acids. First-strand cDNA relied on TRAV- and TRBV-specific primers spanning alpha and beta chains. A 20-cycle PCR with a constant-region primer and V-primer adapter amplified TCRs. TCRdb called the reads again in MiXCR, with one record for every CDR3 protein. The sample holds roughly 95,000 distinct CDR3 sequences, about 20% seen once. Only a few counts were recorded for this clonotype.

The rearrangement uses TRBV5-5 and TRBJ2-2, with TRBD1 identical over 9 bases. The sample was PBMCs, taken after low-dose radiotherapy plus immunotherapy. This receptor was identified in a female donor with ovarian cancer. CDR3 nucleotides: TGTGCCAGCAGACAAACAGGGGGCGATACCGGGGAGCTGTTTTTT. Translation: CASRQTGGDTGELFF.